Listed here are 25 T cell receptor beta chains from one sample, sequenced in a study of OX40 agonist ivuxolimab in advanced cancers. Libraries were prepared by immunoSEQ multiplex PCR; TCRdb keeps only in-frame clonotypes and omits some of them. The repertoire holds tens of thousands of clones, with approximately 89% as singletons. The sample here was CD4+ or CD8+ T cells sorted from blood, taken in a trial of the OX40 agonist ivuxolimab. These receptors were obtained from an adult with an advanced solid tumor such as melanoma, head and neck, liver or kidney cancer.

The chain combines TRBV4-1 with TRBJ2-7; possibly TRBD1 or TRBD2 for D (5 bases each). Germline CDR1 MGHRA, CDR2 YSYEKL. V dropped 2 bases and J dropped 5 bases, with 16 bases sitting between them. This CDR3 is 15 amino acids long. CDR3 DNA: TGCGCCAGCAGCCAATTGGGACGGAGGATCCACGAGCAGTACTTC. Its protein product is CASSQLGRRIHEQYF.

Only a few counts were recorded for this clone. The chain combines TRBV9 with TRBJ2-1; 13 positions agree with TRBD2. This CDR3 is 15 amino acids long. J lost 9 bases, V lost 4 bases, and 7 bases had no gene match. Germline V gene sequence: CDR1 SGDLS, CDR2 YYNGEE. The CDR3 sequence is CASSLGLAGVGEQFF. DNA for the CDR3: TGTGCCAGCAGCCTTGGACTAGCGGGAGTGGGTGAGCAGTTCTTC.

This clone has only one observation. CDR3 in amino acids: CASSTARRRPYNEQFF. In DNA, the CDR3 is TGTGCCAGCAGTACAGCCCGGCGGCGGCCCTACAATGAGCAGTTCTTC. This sequence joins TRBV27 and TRBJ2-1; D unresolved. V was clipped by 5 bases and J by 2 bases, with 16 bases between them. Germline loops: CDR1 MNHEY, CDR2 SMNVEV (reference sequence). The CDR3 is 16 residues long.

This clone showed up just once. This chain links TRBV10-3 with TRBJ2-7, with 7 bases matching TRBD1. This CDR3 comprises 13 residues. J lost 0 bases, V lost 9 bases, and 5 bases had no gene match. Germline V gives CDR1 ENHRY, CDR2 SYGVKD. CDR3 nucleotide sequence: TGTGCCATTCGCAGGGACAGCTCCTACGAGCAGTACTTC. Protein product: CAIRRDSSYEQYF.

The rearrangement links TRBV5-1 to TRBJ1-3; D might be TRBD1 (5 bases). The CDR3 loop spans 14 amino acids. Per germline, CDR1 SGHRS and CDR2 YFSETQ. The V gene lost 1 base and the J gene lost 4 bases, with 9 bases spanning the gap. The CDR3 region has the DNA TGCGCCAGCAGCTTGCGGGGGTTAGGAAACACCATATATTTT. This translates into CASSLRGLGNTIYF.

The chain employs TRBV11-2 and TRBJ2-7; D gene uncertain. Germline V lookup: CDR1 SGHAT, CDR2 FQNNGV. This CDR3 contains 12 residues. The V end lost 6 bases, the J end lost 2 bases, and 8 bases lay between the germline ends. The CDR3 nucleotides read TGTGCCAGCAGTCACGACGCCTACGAGCAGTACTTC. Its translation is CASSHDAYEQYF.

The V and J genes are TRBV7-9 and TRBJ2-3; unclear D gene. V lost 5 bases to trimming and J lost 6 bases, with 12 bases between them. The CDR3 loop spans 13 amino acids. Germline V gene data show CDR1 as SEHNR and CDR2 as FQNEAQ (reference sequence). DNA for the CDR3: TGTGCCAGCAGCCCCCGATCGTCGGATACGCAGTATTTT. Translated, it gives CASSPRSSDTQYF.

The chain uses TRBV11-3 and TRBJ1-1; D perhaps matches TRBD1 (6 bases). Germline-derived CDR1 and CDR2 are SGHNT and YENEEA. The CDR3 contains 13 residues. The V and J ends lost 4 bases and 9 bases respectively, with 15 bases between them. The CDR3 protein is CASSSYSQGKAFF. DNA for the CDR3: TGTGCCAGCAGCTCCTATTCACAGGGTAAAGCTTTCTTT.

Here the CDR3 DNA reads TGTGCCAGCAGTCAGGGGAGGAGGGAGACCCAGTACTTC. This codes for CASSQGRRETQYF. This chain links TRBV27 with TRBJ2-5, with D perhaps given as TRBD1 or TRBD2 (6 bases each). CDR3 length: 13 amino acids. Germline V gene lookup returns CDR1 MNHEY and CDR2 SMNVEV (reference sequence). Trimming shortened V by 5 bases and J by 5 bases, and 12 bases separated the two germline ends.

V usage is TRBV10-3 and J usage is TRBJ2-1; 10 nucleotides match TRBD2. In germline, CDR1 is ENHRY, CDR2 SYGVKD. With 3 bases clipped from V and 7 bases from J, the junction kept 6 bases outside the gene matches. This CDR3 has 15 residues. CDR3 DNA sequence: TGTGCCATCAGTGACTCGCTAGCGGGAGTGAATGAGCAGTTCTTC. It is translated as CAISDSLAGVNEQFF.

The CDR3 DNA sequence: TGTGCCAGCAGCTCTGGACTATCTGGAAACACCATATATTTT. The encoded protein is CASSSGLSGNTIYF. The chain carries TRBV7-9 and TRBJ1-3, with D unclear. This CDR3 has 14 amino acids. Germline CDR1 and CDR2: SEHNR and FQNEAQ (reference sequence). Deletions cut 4 bases from V and 1 base from J, with 8 bases between. Supplemented by reference TRBV7-9 and TRBJ1-3, the full variable domain reads DTGVSQNPRHKITKRGQNVTFRCDPISEHNRLYWYRQTLGQGPEFLTYFQNEAQLEKSRLLSDRFSAERPKGSFSTLEIQRTEQGDSAMYLCASSSGLSGNTIYFGEGSWLTVV.

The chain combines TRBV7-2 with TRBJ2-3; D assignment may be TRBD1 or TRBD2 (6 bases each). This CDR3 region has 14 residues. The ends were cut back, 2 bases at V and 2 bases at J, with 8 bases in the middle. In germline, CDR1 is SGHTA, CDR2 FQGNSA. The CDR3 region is CASSLRGDTDTQYF. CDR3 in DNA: TGTGCCAGCAGCTTAAGGGGGGACACAGATACGCAGTATTTT.

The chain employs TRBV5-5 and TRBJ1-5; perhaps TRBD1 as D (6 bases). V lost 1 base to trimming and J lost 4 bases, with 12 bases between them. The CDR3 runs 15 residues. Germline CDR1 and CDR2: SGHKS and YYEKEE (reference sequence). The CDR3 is CASSLFEQGNQPQHF. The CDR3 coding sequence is TGTGCCAGCAGCTTGTTTGAACAGGGAAATCAGCCCCAGCATTTT.

The CDR3 reads CASSYNDRGRTGELFF. For the CDR3, the DNA is TGTGCCAGCAGTTACAACGACAGGGGACGGACCGGGGAGCTGTTTTTT. This rearrangement joins TRBV6-6 to TRBJ2-2; 8 positions match TRBD1. Germline V gives CDR1 MNHNY, CDR2 SVGAGI (reference sequence). The CDR3 is 16 amino acids. V shed 2 bases and J 5 bases; nucleotides not matched to a gene: 7.

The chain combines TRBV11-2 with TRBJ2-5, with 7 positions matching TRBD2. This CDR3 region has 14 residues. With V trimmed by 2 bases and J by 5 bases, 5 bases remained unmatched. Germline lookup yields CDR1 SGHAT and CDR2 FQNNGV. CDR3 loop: CASSLQGGVETQYF. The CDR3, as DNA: TGTGCCAGCAGCTTACAGGGAGGGGTGGAGACCCAGTACTTC.

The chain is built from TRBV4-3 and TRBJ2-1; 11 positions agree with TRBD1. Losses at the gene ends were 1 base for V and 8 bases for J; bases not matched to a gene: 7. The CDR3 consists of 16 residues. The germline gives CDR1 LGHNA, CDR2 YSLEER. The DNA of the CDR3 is TGCGCCAGCAGCCAAGCCCCTGGACAGGGGGCCGATGAGCAGTTCTTC. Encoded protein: CASSQAPGQGADEQFF.

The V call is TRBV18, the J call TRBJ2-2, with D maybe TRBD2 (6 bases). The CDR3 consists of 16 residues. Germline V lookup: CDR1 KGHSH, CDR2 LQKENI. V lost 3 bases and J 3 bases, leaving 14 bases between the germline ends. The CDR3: CASSPRGGVDTGELFF. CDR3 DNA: TGTGCCAGCTCACCGCGGGGCGGGGTCGACACCGGGGAGCTGTTTTTT.

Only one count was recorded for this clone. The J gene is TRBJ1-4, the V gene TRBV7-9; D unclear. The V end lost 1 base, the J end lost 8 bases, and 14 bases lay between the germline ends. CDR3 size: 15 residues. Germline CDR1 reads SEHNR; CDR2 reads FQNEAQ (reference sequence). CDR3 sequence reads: CASSLVESPGEKLFF. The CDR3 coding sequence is TGTGCCAGCAGCTTAGTCGAATCTCCCGGGGAAAAACTGTTTTTT.

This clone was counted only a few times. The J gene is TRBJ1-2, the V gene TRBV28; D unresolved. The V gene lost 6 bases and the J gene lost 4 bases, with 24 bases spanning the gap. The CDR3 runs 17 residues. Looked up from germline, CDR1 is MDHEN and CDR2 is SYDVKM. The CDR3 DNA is TGTGCCAGCAGCCCCCTTGATTTTTGGGTATCGGCCTATGGCTACACCTTC. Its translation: CASSPLDFWVSAYGYTF.

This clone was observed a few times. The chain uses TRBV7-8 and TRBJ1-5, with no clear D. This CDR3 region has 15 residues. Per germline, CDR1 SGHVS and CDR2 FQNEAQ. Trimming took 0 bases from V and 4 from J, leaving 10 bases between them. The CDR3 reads CASSLARGPNQPQHF. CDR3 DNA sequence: TGTGCCAGCAGCTTAGCCCGAGGCCCAAATCAGCCCCAGCATTTT.

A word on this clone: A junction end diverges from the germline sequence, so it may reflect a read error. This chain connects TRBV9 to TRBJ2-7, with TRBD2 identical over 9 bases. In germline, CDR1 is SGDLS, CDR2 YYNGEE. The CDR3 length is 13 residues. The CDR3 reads CASSVASSGVQNF. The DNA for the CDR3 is TGTGCCAGCAGCGTAGCGTCTAGCGGGGTCCAGAACTTC.

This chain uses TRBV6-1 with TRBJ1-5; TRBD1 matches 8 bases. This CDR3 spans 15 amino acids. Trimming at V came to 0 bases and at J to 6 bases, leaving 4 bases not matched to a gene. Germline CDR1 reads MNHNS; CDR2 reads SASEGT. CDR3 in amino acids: CASSEAGQGRQPQHF. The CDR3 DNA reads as TGTGCCAGCAGTGAAGCCGGACAGGGACGTCAGCCCCAGCATTTT.

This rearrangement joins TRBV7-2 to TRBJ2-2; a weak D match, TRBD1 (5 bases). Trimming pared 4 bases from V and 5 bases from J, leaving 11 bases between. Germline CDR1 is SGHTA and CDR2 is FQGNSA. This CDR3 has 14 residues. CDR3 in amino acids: CASSSRQLTGELFF. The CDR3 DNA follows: TGTGCCAGCAGCTCGAGACAGTTAACCGGGGAGCTGTTTTTT.

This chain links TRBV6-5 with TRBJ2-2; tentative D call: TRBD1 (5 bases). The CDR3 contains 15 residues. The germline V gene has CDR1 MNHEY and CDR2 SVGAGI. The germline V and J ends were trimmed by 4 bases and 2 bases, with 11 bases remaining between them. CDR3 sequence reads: CASSSPRVNTGELFF. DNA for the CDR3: TGTGCCAGCAGTTCTCCCAGGGTTAACACCGGGGAGCTGTTTTTT.

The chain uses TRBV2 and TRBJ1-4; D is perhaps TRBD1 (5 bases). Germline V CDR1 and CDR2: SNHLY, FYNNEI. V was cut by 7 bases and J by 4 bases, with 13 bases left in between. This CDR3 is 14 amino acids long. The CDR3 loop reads CASNAQGFNEKLFF. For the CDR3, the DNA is TGTGCCAGCAATGCCCAGGGTTTTAATGAAAAACTGTTTTTT.